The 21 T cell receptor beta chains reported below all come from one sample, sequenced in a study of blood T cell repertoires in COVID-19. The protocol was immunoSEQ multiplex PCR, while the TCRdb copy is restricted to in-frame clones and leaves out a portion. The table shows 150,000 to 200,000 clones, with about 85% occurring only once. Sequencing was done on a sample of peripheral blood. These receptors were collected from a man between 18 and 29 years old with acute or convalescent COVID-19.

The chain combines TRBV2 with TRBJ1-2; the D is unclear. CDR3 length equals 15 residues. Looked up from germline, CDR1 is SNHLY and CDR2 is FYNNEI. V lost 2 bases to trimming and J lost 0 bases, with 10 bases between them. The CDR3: CASSETWRANYGYTF. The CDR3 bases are TGTGCCAGCAGTGAAACGTGGAGAGCTAACTATGGCTACACCTTC.

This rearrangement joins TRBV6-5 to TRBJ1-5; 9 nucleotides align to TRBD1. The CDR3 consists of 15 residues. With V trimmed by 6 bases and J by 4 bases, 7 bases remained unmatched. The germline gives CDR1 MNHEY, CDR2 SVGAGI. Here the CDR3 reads CASREDRGSNQPQHF. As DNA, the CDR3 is TGTGCCAGCAGGGAGGACAGGGGATCAAATCAGCCCCAGCATTTT.

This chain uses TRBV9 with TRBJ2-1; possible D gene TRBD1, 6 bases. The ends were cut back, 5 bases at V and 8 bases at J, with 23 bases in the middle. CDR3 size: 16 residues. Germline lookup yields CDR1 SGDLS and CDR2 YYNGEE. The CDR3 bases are TGTGCCAGCAGGCCATATGGAACAGGGTCTGGCGATGAGCAGTTCTTC. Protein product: CASRPYGTGSGDEQFF.

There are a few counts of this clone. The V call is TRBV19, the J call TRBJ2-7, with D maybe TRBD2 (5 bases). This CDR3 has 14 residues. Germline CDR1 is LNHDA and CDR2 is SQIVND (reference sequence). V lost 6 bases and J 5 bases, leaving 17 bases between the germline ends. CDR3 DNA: TGTGCCAGTAGCGAGGACTCCCTGGACCACGAGCAGTACTTC. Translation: CASSEDSLDHEQYF.

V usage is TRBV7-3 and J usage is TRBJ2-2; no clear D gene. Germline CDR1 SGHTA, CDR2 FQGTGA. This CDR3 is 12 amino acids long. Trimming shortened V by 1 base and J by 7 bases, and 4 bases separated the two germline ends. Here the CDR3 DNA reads TGTGCCAGCAGCTTAAGTAGCGGGGAGCTGTTTTTT. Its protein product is CASSLSSGELFF. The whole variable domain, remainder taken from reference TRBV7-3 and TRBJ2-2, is GAGVSQTPSNKVTEKGKYVELRCDPISGHTALYWYRQSLGQGPEFLIYFQGTGAADDSGLPNDRFFAVRPEGSVSTLKIQRTERGDSAVYLCASSLSSGELFFGEGSRLTVL.

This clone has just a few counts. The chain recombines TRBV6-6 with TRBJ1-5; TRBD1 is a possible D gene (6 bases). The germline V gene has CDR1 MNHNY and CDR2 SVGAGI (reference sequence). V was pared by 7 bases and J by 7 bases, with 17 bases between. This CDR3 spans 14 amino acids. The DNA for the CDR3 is TGTGCCAGCAAGAACCTTACAGGGACACAGCCCCAGCATTTT. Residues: CASKNLTGTQPQHF.

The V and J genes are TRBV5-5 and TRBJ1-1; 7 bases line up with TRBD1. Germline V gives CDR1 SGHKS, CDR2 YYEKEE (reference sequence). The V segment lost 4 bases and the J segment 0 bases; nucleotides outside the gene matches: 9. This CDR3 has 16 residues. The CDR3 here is CASSQRMTGLNTEAFF. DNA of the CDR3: TGTGCCAGCAGCCAGAGAATGACAGGGCTGAACACTGAAGCTTTCTTT.

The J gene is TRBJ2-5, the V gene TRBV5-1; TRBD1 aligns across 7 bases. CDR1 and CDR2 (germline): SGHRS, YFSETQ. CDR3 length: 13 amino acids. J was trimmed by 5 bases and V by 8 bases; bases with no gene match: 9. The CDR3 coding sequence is TGCGCCAGTTACCCGACAGGGAGTGAGACCCAGTACTTC. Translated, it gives CASYPTGSETQYF. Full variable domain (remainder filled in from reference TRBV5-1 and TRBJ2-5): KAGVTQTPRYLIKTRGQQVTLSCSPISGHRSVSWYQQTPGQGLQFLFEYFSETQRNKGNFPGRFSGRQFSNSRSEMNVSTLELGDSALYLCASYPTGSETQYFGPGTRLLVL.

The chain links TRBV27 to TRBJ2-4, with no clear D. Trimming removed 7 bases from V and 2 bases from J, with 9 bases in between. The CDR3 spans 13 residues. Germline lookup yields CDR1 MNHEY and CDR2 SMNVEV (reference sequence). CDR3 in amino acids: CASMSGSKNIQYF. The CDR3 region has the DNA TGTGCCAGCATGTCTGGCTCCAAAAACATTCAGTACTTC.

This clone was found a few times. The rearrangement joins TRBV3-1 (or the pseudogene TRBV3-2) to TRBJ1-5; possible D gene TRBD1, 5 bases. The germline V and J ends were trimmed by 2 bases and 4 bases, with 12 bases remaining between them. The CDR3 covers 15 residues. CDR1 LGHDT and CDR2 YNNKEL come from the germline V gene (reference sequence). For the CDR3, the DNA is TGTGCCAGCAGCCAAAGTTGGGGCACAAATCAGCCCCAGCATTTT. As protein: CASSQSWGTNQPQHF.

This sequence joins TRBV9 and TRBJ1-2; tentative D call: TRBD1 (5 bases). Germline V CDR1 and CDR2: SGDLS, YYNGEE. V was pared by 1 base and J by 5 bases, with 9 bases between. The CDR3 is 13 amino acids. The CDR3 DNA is TGTGCCAGCAGCGTAATATCAGGGTATGGCTACACCTTC. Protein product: CASSVISGYGYTF.

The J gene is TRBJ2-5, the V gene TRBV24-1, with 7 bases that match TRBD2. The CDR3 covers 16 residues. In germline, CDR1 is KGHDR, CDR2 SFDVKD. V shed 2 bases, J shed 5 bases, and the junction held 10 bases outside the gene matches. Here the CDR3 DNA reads TGTGCCACCAGTGATTCGCAGTTGAGGGGAGGGGAGACCCAGTACTTC. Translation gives CATSDSQLRGGETQYF.

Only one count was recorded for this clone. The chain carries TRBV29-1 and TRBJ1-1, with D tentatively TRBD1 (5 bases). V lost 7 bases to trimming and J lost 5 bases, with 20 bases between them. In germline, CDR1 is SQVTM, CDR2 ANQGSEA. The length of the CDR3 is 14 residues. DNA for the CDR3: TGCAGCGCCGAGAAGGGGCGCGCGGGGACTGAAGCTTTCTTT. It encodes CSAEKGRAGTEAFF.

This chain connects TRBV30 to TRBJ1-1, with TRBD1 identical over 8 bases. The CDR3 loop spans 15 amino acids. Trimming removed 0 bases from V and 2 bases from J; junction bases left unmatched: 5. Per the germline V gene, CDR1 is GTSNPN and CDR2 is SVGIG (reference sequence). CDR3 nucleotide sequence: TGTGCCTGGAGTGTAGGACAGGGTTTAAACACTGAAGCTTTCTTT. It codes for CAWSVGQGLNTEAFF.

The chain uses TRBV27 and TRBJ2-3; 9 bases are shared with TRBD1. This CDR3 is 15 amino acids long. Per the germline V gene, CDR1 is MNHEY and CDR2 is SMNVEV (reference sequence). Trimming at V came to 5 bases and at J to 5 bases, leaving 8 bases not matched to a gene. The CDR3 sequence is CASSIRDRVRDTQYF. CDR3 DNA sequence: TGTGCCAGCAGTATCCGGGACAGGGTTAGAGATACGCAGTATTTT.

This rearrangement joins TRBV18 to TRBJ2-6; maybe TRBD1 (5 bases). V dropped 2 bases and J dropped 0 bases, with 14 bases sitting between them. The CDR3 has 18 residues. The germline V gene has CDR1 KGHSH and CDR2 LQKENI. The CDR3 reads CASSPTAGSSSGANVLTF. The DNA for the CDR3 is TGTGCCAGCTCACCAACGGCAGGGTCTAGCTCTGGGGCCAACGTCCTGACTTTC.

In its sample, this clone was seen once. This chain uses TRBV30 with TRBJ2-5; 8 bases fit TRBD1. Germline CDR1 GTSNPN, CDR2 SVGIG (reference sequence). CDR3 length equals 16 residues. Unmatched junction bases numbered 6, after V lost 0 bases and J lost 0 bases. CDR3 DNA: TGTGCCTGGAGTGTACCCCGGACAGGGTACCAAGAGACCCAGTACTTC. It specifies CAWSVPRTGYQETQYF.

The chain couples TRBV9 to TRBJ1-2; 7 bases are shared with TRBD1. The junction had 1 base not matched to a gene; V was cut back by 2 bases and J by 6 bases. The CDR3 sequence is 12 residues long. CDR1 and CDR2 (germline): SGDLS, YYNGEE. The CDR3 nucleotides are TGTGCCAGCAGCGTGACAGGGCATGGCTACACCTTC. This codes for CASSVTGHGYTF. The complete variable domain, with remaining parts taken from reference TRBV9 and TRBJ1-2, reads DSGVTQTPKHLITATGQRVTLRCSPRSGDLSVYWYQQSLDQGLQFLIQYYNGEERAKGNILERFSAQQFPDLHSELNLSSLELGDSALYFCASSVTGHGYTFGSGTRLTVV.

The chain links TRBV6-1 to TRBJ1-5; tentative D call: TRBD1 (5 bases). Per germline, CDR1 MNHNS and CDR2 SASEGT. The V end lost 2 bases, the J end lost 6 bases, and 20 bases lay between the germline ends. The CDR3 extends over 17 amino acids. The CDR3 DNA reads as TGTGCCAGCAGTGAACCCAGCCAGGGTGAGAGAGTTCAGCCCCAGCATTTT. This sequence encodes CASSEPSQGERVQPQHF.

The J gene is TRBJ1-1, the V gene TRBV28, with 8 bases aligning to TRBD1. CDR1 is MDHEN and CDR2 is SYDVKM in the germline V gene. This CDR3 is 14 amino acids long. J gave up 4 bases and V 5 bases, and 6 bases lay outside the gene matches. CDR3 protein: CASSQTGAGTEAFF. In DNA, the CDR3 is TGTGCCAGCAGTCAGACAGGGGCAGGCACTGAAGCTTTCTTT.

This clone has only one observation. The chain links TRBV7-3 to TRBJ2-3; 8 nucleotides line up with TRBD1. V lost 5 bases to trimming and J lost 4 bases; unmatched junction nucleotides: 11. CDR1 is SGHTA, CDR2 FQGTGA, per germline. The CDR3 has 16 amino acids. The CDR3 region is CASSPGGRARADTQYF. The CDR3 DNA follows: TGTGCCAGCAGCCCAGGGGGCAGGGCCCGCGCAGATACGCAGTATTTT.